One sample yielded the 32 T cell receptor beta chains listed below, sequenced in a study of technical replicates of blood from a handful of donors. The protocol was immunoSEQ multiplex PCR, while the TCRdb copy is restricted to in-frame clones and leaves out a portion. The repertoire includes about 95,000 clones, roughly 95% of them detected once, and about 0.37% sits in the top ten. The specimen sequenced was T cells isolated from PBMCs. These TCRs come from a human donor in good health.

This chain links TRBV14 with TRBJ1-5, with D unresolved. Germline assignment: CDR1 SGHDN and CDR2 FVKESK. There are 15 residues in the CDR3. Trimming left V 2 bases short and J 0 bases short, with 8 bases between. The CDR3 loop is CASSQPGYSNQPQHF. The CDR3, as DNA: TGTGCCAGCAGCCAACCGGGGTATAGCAATCAGCCCCAGCATTTT.

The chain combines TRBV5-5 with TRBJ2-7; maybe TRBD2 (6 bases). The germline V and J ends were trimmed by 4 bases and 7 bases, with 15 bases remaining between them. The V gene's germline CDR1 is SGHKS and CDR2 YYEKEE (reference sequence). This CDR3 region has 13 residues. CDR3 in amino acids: CASSRILGGEQYF. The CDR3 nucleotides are TGTGCCAGCAGCCGCATACTGGGGGGTGAGCAGTACTTC.

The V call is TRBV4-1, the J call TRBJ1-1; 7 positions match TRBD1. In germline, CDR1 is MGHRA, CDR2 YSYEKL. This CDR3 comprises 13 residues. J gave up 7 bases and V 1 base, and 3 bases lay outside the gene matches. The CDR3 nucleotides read TGCGCCAGCAGCCAAGTAACAGGGGATGAAGCTTTCTTT. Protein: CASSQVTGDEAFF.

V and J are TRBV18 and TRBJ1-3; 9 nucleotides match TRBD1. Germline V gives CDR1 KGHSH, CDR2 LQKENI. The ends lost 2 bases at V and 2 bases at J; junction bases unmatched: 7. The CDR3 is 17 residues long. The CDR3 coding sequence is TGTGCCAGCTCACCAATAGGACAGGGGCTCCCTGGAAACACCATATATTTT. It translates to CASSPIGQGLPGNTIYF.

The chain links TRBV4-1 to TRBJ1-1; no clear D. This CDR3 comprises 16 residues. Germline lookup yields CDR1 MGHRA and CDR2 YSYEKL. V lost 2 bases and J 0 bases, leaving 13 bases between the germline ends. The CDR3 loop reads CASSQRVHSMNTEAFF. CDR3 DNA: TGCGCCAGCAGCCAACGAGTCCATTCCATGAACACTGAAGCTTTCTTT.

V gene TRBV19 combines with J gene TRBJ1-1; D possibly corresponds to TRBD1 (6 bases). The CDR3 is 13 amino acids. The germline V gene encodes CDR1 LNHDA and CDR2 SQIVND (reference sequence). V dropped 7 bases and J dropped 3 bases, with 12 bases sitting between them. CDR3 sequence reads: CASNKGGDTEAFF. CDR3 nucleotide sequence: TGTGCCAGTAATAAGGGGGGGGACACTGAAGCTTTCTTT. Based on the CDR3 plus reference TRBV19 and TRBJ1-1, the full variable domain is DGGITQSPKYLFRKEGQNVTLSCEQNLNHDAMYWYRQDPGQGLRLIYYSQIVNDFQKGDIAEGYSVSREKKESFPLTVTSAQKNPTAFYLCASNKGGDTEAFFGQGTRLTVV.

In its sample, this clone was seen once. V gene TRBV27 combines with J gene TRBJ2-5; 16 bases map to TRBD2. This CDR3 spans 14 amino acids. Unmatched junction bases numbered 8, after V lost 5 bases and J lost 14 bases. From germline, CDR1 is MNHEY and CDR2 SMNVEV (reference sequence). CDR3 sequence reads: CASSKGTSGRAPYF. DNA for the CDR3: TGTGCCAGCAGTAAAGGGACTAGCGGGAGGGCCCCCTACTTC.

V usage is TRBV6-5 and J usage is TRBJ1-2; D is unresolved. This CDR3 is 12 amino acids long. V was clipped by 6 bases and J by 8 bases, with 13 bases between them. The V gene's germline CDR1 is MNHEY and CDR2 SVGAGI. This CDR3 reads CASRVGGRGYTF. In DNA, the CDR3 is TGTGCCAGCAGGGTAGGAGGGAGGGGCTACACCTTC.

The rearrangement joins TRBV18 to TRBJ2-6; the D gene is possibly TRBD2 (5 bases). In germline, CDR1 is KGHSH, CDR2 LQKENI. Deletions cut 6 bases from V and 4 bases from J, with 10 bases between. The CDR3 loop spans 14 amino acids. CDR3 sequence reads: CASSPSGGANVLTF. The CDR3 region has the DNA TGTGCCAGCTCCCCTTCGGGGGGGGCCAACGTCCTGACTTTC.

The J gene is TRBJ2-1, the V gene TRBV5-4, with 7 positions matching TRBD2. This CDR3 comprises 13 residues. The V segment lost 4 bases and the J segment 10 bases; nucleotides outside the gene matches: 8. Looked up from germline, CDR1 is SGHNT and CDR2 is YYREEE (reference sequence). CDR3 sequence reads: CASSLTYGGEQFF. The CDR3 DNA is TGTGCCAGCAGCCTTACCTACGGGGGGGAGCAGTTCTTC. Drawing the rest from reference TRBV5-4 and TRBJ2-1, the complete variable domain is ETGVTQSPTHLIKTRGQQVTLRCSSQSGHNTVSWYQQALGQGPQFIFQYYREEENGRGNFPPRFSGLQFPNYSSELNVNALELDDSALYLCASSLTYGGEQFFGPGTRLTVL.

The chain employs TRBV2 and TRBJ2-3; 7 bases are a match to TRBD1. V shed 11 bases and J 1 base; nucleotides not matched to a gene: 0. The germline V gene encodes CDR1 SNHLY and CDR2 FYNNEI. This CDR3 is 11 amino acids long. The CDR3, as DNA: TGTGCCGACAGGGGCACAGATACGCAGTATTTT. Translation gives CADRGTDTQYF. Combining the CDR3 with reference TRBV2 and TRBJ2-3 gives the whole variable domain EPEVTQTPSHQVTQMGQEVILRCVPISNHLYFYWYRQILGQKVEFLVSFYNNEISEKSEIFDDQFSVERPDGSNFTLKIRSTKLEDSAMYFCADRGTDTQYFGPGTRLTVL.

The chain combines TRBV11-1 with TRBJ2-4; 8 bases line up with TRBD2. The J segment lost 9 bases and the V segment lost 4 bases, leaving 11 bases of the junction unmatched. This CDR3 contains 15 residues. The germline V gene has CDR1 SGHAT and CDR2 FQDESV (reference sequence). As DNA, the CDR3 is TGTGCCAGCAGCTGGATAGCGGGAACAGGAGCCATTCAGTACTTC. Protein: CASSWIAGTGAIQYF.

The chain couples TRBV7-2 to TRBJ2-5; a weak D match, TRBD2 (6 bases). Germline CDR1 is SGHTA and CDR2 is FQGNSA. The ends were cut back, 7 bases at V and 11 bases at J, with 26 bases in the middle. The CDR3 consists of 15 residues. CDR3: CASTSRDGTGGVQYF. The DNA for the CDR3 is TGTGCCAGCACCTCTAGGGACGGTACCGGGGGTGTACAGTACTTC.

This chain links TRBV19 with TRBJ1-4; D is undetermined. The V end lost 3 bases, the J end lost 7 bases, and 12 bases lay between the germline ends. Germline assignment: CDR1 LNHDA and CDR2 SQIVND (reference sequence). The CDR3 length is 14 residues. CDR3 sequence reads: CASSIERESEKLFF. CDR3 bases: TGTGCCAGTAGTATCGAGAGGGAGAGTGAAAAACTGTTTTTT.

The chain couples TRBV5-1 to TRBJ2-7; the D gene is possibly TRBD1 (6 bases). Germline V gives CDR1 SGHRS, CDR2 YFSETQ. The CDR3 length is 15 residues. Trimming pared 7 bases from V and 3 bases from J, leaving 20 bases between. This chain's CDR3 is CASAMRQGRFYEQYF. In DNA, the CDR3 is TGCGCCAGCGCTATGAGGCAGGGGCGATTCTACGAGCAGTACTTC.

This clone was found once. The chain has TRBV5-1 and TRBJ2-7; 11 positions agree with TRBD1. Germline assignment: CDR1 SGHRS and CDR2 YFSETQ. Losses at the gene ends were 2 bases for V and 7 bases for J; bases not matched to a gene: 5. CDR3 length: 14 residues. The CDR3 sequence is CASSLEGQGGEQYF. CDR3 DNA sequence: TGCGCCAGCAGCTTAGAGGGACAGGGGGGGGAGCAGTACTTC.

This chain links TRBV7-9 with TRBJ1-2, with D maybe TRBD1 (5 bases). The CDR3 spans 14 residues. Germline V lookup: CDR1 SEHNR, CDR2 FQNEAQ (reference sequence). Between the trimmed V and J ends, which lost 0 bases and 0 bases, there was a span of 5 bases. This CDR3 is CASSLATANYGYTF. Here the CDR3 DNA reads TGTGCCAGCAGCTTAGCGACAGCTAACTATGGCTACACCTTC.

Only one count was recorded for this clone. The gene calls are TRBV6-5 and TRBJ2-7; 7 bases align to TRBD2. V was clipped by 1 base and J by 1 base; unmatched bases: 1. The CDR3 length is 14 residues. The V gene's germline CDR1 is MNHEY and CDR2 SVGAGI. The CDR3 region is CASSYLGGSYEQYF. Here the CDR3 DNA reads TGTGCCAGCAGTTACTTGGGGGGGTCCTACGAGCAGTACTTC.

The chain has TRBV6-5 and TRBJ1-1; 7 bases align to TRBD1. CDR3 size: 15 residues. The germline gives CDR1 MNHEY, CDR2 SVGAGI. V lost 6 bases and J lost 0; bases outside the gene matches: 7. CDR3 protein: CASSLDRDLNTEAFF. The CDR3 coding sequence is TGTGCCAGCAGCCTTGACAGGGACTTGAACACTGAAGCTTTCTTT.

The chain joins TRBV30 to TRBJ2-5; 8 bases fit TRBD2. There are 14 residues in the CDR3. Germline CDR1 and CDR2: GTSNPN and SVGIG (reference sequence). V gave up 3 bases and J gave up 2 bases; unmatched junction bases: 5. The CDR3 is CAWRAGVNQETQYF. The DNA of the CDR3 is TGTGCCTGGAGAGCGGGGGTTAATCAAGAGACCCAGTACTTC. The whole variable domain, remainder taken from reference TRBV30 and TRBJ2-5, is SQTIHQWPATLVQPVGSPLSLECTVEGTSNPNLYWYRQAAGRGLQLLFYSVGIGQISSEVPQNLSASRPQDRQFILSSKKLLLSDSGFYLCAWRAGVNQETQYFGPGTRLLVL.

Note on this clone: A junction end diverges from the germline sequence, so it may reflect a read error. The CDR3 nucleotides read TGTGCCAGCAGCAAAGAACCGGGACTAGCGGGTACCGGGGAGCTGTTTTTT. Protein product: CASSKEPGLAGTGELFF. The chain has TRBV4-2 and TRBJ2-2, with 12 nucleotides matching TRBD2. The CDR3 has 17 residues. CDR1 and CDR2 from the germline V gene are LGHNA and YNFKEQ.

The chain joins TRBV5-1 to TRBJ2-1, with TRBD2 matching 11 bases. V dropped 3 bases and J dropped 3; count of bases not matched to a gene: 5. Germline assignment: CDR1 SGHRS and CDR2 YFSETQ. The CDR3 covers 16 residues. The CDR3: CASSSLTSGNYNEQFF. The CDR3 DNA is TGCGCCAGCAGCTCCTTGACTAGCGGGAACTACAATGAGCAGTTCTTC.

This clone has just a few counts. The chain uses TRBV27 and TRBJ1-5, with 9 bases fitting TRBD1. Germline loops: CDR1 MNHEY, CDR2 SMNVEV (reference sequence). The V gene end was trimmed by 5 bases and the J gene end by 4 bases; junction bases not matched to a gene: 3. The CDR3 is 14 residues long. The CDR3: CASSRQGDNQPQHF. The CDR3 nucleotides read TGTGCCAGCAGTCGACAGGGGGATAATCAGCCCCAGCATTTT.

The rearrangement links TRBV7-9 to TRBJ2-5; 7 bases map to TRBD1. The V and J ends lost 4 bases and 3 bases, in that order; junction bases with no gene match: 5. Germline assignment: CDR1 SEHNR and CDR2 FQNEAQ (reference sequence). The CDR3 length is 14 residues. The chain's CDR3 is CASSSGDREETQYF. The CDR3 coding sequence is TGTGCCAGCAGCTCTGGGGACAGAGAAGAGACCCAGTACTTC. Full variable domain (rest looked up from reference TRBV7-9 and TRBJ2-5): DTGVSQNPRHKITKRGQNVTFRCDPISEHNRLYWYRQTLGQGPEFLTYFQNEAQLEKSRLLSDRFSAERPKGSFSTLEIQRTEQGDSAMYLCASSSGDREETQYFGPGTRLLVL.

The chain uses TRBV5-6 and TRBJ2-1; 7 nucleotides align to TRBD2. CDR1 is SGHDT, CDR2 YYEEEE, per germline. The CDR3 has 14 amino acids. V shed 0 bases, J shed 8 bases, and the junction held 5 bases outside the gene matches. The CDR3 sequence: CASSLVLAPHEQFF. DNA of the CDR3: TGTGCCAGCAGCTTGGTACTAGCGCCCCATGAGCAGTTCTTC.

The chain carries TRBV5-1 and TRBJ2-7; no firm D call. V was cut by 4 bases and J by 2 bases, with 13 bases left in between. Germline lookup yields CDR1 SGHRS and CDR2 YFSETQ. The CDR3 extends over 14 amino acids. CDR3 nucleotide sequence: TGCGCCAGCAGCCAACGAGCCTCAACCTACGAGCAGTACTTC. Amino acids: CASSQRASTYEQYF.

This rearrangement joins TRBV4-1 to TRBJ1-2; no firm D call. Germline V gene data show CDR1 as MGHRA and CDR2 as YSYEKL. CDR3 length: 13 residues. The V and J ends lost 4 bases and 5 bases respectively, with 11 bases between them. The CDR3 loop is CASSPLGSYGYTF. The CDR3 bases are TGCGCCAGCAGCCCTCTAGGAAGTTATGGCTACACCTTC.

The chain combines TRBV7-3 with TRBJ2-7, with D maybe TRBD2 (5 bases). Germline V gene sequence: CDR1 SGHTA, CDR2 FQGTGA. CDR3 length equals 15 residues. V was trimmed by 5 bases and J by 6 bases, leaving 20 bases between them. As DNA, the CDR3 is TGTGCCAGCAGCCTCTCGGGGTACGGGTTTGGCGAGCAGTACTTC. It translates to CASSLSGYGFGEQYF.

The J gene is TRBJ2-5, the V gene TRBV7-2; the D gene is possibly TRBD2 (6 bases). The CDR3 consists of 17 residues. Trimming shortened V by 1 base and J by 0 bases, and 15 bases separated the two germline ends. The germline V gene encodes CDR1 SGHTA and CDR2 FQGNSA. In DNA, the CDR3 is TGTGCCAGCAGCTTAGTTAGGCTAGCGAGGTACCAAGAGACCCAGTACTTC. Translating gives CASSLVRLARYQETQYF.

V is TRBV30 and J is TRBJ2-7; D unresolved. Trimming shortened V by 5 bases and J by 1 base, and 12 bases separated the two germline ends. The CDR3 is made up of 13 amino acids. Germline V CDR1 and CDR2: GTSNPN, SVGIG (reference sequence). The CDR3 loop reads CAWERDLSYEQYF. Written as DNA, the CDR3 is TGTGCCTGGGAAAGAGACTTGTCCTACGAGCAGTACTTC.

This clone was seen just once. The CDR3 DNA sequence: TGCGCCAGCAGCCAACCCCGACTAGCGGGTAGCTCCTACGAGCAGTACTTC. Protein: CASSQPRLAGSSYEQYF. The chain carries TRBV4-1 and TRBJ2-7; the match to TRBD2 covers 10 bases. Germline CDR1 MGHRA, CDR2 YSYEKL. J gave up 0 bases and V 2 bases, and 7 bases lay outside the gene matches. This CDR3 is built from 17 residues.

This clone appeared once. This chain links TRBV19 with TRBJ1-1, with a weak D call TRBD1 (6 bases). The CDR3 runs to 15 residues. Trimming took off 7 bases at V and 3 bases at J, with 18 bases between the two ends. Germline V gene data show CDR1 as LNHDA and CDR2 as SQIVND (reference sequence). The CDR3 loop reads CASIYLGAGDTEAFF. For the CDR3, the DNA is TGTGCCAGTATCTATCTGGGGGCGGGGGACACTGAAGCTTTCTTT.